These 22 T cell receptor beta chains came from one sample sequenced in a study of T cell repertoires in cytomegalovirus infection. TCRdb independently ran MiXCR on the reads; one entry per CDR3 protein. The sample yields about 700,000 distinct CDR3 sequences, roughly 36% seen once. The antigens these receptors bind are not known. The material sequenced was cultured PBMCs, taken from culture after CMV antigen stimulation. These receptors were obtained from a human donor in good health (CMV status not recorded). Some clones in this sample may be carry-over from other donors' samples.

The chain is built from TRBV7-9 and TRBJ1-1; the D is unclear. The CDR3 extends over 14 amino acids. CDR1 and CDR2 (germline): SEHNR, FQNEAQ (reference sequence). Between the trimmed V and J ends, which lost 4 bases and 8 bases, there was a span of 17 bases. This CDR3 is CASSSPDGPPEAFF. The CDR3 bases are TGTGCCAGCAGCTCCCCAGACGGGCCCCCCGAAGCTTTCTTT.

The chain combines TRBV6-6 with TRBJ1-5; 10 positions agree with TRBD1. The germline V gene has CDR1 MNHNY and CDR2 SVGAGI (reference sequence). Trimming removed 5 bases from V and 5 bases from J; junction bases left unmatched: 3. The CDR3 contains 14 residues. CDR3 coding DNA: TGTGCCAGCAGTCTCGGGACAGGGGATCAGCCCCAGCATTTT. It translates to CASSLGTGDQPQHF.

The chain combines TRBV6-2 or TRBV6-3 with TRBJ2-7; TRBD1 matches at 8 bases. Unmatched junction bases numbered 15, after V lost 7 bases and J lost 7 bases. The V gene's germline CDR1 is MNHEY and CDR2 SVGEGT. This CDR3 comprises 15 residues. CDR3 DNA sequence: TGTGCCAGCAATCCGGGACAGGCCCGGAGGGGGGAGCAGTACTTC. Amino acids: CASNPGQARRGEQYF.

In this sample, this clonotype turned up a few times. The CDR3 bases are TGTGCCAGCAGTGCCGGGACTAGCATACTAGGGGATGAGCAGTTCTTC. Its translation: CASSAGTSILGDEQFF. The gene calls are TRBV5-5 and TRBJ2-1; 9 bases line up with TRBD2. The junction had 14 bases not matched to a gene; V was cut back by 5 bases and J by 8 bases. Per germline, CDR1 SGHKS and CDR2 YYEKEE (reference sequence). This CDR3 has 16 residues.

This chain connects TRBV10-3 to TRBJ2-5; D remains unclear. V gave up 7 bases and J gave up 2 bases, with 26 bases separating them. CDR1 is ENHRY, CDR2 SYGVKD, per germline. The CDR3 spans 18 residues. DNA for the CDR3: TGTGCCATCATCTCGCCCCTCGCCTGTGCCAGCGCTCAAGAGACCCAGTACTTC. It yields the protein CAIISPLACASAQETQYF.

The gene calls are TRBV7-2 and TRBJ1-3; no reliable D call. Trimming pared 0 bases from V and 6 bases from J, leaving 6 bases between. The germline V gene encodes CDR1 SGHTA and CDR2 FQGNSA. The CDR3 has 13 amino acids. In nucleotides, the CDR3 is TGTGCCAGCAGCTTAGCACACTCAAACACCATATATTTT. The encoded protein is CASSLAHSNTIYF.

This clonotype was seen repeatedly, ten times or more. This chain uses TRBV12-3 or TRBV12-4 with TRBJ1-2; D possibly corresponds to TRBD1 (5 bases). V gave up 4 bases and J gave up 8 bases, with 14 bases separating them. This CDR3 comprises 13 residues. CDR3 in DNA: TGTGCCAGCAGTTCCTCCGGGACGTGGGGCTACACCTTC. Its protein product is CASSSSGTWGYTF.

The rearrangement links TRBV20-1 to TRBJ2-7, with a possible D match to TRBD2 (5 bases). The CDR3 runs 14 residues. CDR1 is DFQATT, CDR2 SNEGSKA, per germline (reference sequence). The V gene lost 3 bases and the J gene lost 5 bases, with 17 bases spanning the gap. DNA of the CDR3: TGCAGTGCTAGGTCGGTGCTAGCTGGCGACGAGCAGTACTTC. Residues: CSARSVLAGDEQYF.

V and J are TRBV15 and TRBJ2-5; 8 bases align to TRBD1. This CDR3 is built from 15 residues. Germline trimming cut 5 bases from V and 1 base from J; bases unmatched to any gene: 6. In germline, CDR1 is LNHNV, CDR2 YYDKDF (reference sequence). This CDR3 is CATSGRDRGQETQYF. Written as DNA, the CDR3 is TGTGCCACCAGCGGGCGTGACAGGGGCCAAGAGACCCAGTACTTC.

This clonotype came up a few times. V and J are TRBV20-1 and TRBJ2-7, with D unclear. The CDR3 is 11 amino acids. The ends were cut back, 5 bases at V and 2 bases at J, with 7 bases in the middle. Per germline, CDR1 DFQATT and CDR2 SNEGSKA (reference sequence). This chain's CDR3 is CSASNPYEQYF. The CDR3 bases are TGCAGTGCTTCAAATCCCTACGAGCAGTACTTC.

This clonotype was seen a handful of times. The J gene is TRBJ2-3, the V gene TRBV11-1, with a tentative D call TRBD2 (5 bases). The CDR3 contains 15 residues. V lost 3 bases, J lost 2 bases, and 12 bases lay in between. Germline V gives CDR1 SGHAT, CDR2 FQDESV (reference sequence). The CDR3 protein is CASSFGDDSTDTQYF. The CDR3 DNA sequence: TGTGCCAGCAGCTTCGGGGATGATTCCACAGATACGCAGTATTTT.

Only a few counts were recorded for this clonotype. The chain carries TRBV6-1 and TRBJ1-6, with 7 positions matching TRBD1. CDR3 length: 14 residues. After removal of 8 bases from V and 8 bases from J, the junction contained 9 bases not matched to a gene. Germline V gene data show CDR1 as MNHNS and CDR2 as SASEGT. The CDR3 spells CASLLAGTDSPLHF. CDR3 nucleotide sequence: TGTGCCAGCTTACTGGCAGGGACAGATTCACCCCTCCACTTT.

This clonotype was detected only once. The rearrangement joins TRBV20-1 to TRBJ2-1, with no clear D. Trimming removed 1 base at V and 5 bases at J, with 3 bases between. Per the germline V gene, CDR1 is DFQATT and CDR2 is SNEGSKA (reference sequence). This CDR3 comprises 11 residues. CDR3 nucleotide sequence: TGCAGTGCTAGAGTCCACAATGAGCAGTTCTTC. Translation: CSARVHNEQFF.

This clonotype came up a few times. The chain is built from TRBV28 and TRBJ2-7, with TRBD2 matching 9 bases. The J segment lost 7 bases and the V segment lost 3 bases, leaving 13 bases of the junction unmatched. Germline V CDR1 and CDR2: MDHEN, SYDVKM. CDR3 size: 16 residues. CDR3 sequence: CASSFGGSGGYEEQYF. CDR3 DNA sequence: TGTGCCAGCAGTTTTGGGGGGAGCGGGGGGTATGAAGAGCAGTACTTC. The complete variable domain, with remaining parts taken from reference TRBV28 and TRBJ2-7, reads DVKVTQSSRYLVKRTGEKVFLECVQDMDHENMFWYRQDPGLGLRLIYFSYDVKMKEKGDIPEGYSVSREKKERFSLILESASTNQTSMYLCASSFGGSGGYEEQYFGPGTRLTVT.

This clonotype was recorded many times. This chain connects TRBV7-2 to TRBJ2-6; tentatively, D is TRBD1 (6 bases). This CDR3 is built from 16 residues. Trimming took 2 bases from V and 0 from J, leaving 8 bases between them. Per germline, CDR1 SGHTA and CDR2 FQGNSA. Here the CDR3 reads CASSLRGSSGANVLTF. The CDR3 DNA reads as TGTGCCAGCAGCTTAAGGGGGAGCTCTGGGGCCAACGTCCTGACTTTC. Together with reference TRBV7-2 and TRBJ2-6, the CDR3 gives the full variable domain: GAGVSQSPSNKVTEKGKDVELRCDPISGHTALYWYRQSLGQGLEFLIYFQGNSAPDKSGLPSDRFSAERTGGSVSTLTIQRTQQEDSAVYLCASSLRGSSGANVLTFGAGSRLTVL.

This clonotype was picked up a small number of times. The V and J genes are TRBV7-9 and TRBJ1-2; D is unresolved. Trimming took 5 bases from V and 7 from J, leaving 20 bases between them. The CDR3 length is 15 residues. Germline CDR1 and CDR2: SEHNR and FQNEAQ (reference sequence). The CDR3 is CASSPRAQAGSGYTF. DNA for the CDR3: TGTGCCAGCAGCCCGAGGGCGCAAGCCGGGTCTGGCTACACCTTC. Variable domain in full (rest from reference TRBV7-9 and TRBJ1-2): DTGVSQNPRHKITKRGQNVTFRCDPISEHNRLYWYRQTLGQGPEFLTYFQNEAQLEKSRLLSDRFSAERPKGSFSTLEIQRTEQGDSAMYLCASSPRAQAGSGYTFGSGTRLTVV.

This clonotype was seen a handful of times. The CDR3: CATSDPRDPSAEQYF. The CDR3 nucleotides read TGTGCCACCAGTGATCCCCGAGACCCATCGGCAGAGCAGTACTTC. V is TRBV24-1 and J is TRBJ2-7; D ambiguous. The germline V gene encodes CDR1 KGHDR and CDR2 SFDVKD. V was pared by 3 bases and J by 7 bases, with 18 bases between. There are 15 residues in the CDR3.

The chain joins TRBV2 to TRBJ1-4; unclear D gene. The CDR3 totals 12 residues. The germline V and J ends were trimmed by 7 bases and 10 bases, with 13 bases remaining between them. Germline CDR1 reads SNHLY; CDR2 reads FYNNEI. The CDR3 protein is CASIQVSGKLFF. The DNA for the CDR3 is TGTGCCAGCATACAAGTATCTGGAAAACTGTTTTTT.

This clonotype was counted only a few times. The chain carries TRBV28 and TRBJ1-1, with a tentative D call TRBD1 (5 bases). Trimming shortened V by 6 bases and J by 5 bases, and 10 bases separated the two germline ends. This CDR3 has 12 residues. The V gene's germline CDR1 is MDHEN and CDR2 SYDVKM. The CDR3, as DNA: TGTGCCAGCAGAGGGGATATAACTGAAGCTTTCTTT. Protein product: CASRGDITEAFF.

Of note for this clonotype: With a much larger clone just one base away, this may be a read error. The chain is built from TRBV7-9 and TRBJ1-2; D uncertain. Germline-derived CDR1 and CDR2 are SEHNR and FQNEAQ (reference sequence). With 2 bases removed from V and 0 bases from J, the gap between germline ends came to 4 bases. CDR3 length equals 13 residues. The CDR3 here is CASSLKANYGYTF. The CDR3 DNA sequence: TGTGCCAGCAGCTTAAAAGCTAACTATGGCTACACCTTC. Filled out from reference TRBV7-9 and TRBJ1-2, the complete variable domain reads DTGVSQNPRHKITKRGQNVTFRCDPISEHNRLYWYRQTLGQGPEFLTYFQNEAQLEKSRLLSDRFSAERPKGSFSTLEIQRTEQGDSAMYLCASSLKANYGYTFGSGTRLTVV.

On this clonotype: Its ends do not fully match the called genes, so a read error is possible. This chain connects TRBV2 to TRBJ2-6; a possible D gene is TRBD1 (6 bases). Germline assignment: CDR1 SNHLY and CDR2 FYNNEI. The CDR3 consists of 15 residues. CDR3 sequence reads: CAISAQGGGANVLTF. In DNA form, the CDR3 reads TGTGCCATCAGTGCACAGGGCGGTGGGGCCAACGTCCTGACTTTC.

The V call is TRBV7-4, the J call TRBJ1-5, with 9 bases that match TRBD1. With 5 bases clipped from V and 6 bases from J, the junction kept 5 bases outside the gene matches. The germline V gene has CDR1 SGHVT and CDR2 SQSDAQ. This CDR3 spans 14 amino acids. The CDR3 region has the DNA TGTGCCAGCAGCCCCGACAGGGGGGTTCAGCCCCAGCATTTT. Translated: CASSPDRGVQPQHF.